The 4 T cell receptor beta chains listed next were all sequenced from one sample in a study of early T cells in non-severe SARS-CoV-2 infection. TCRdb re-called the 5' RACE reads through MiXCR, storing one row per CDR3 protein. This sample carries approximately 20,000 distinct CDR3 sequences, less than 4.5% of them seen once, and the ten largest clones take roughly 1.5%. Input material: whole blood. The receptors were gathered from an adult who was a healthcare worker with PCR-confirmed SARS-CoV-2 infection or an uninfected control (not recorded which).

The sample holds many counts of this clonotype. The gene calls are TRBV6-2 or TRBV6-3 and TRBJ1-1; the match to TRBD1 covers 7 bases. This CDR3 is 14 amino acids long. Germline V gene lookup returns CDR1 MNHEY and CDR2 SVGEGT. V was pared by 7 bases and J by 4 bases, with 9 bases of the junction left unmatched. The CDR3 reads CASTRSRGGTEAFF. Here the CDR3 DNA reads TGTGCCAGCACCCGGAGCAGGGGGGGCACTGAAGCTTTCTTT.

This clonotype has a count of ten or more. The rearrangement joins TRBV19 to TRBJ2-5; D unclear. Germline V gives CDR1 LNHDA, CDR2 SQIVND (reference sequence). This CDR3 has 14 amino acids. The ends were cut back, 10 bases at V and 4 bases at J, with 19 bases in the middle. The CDR3 loop is CATKDLAGPETQYF. The CDR3 DNA reads as TGTGCCACCAAGGACCTCGCCGGGCCAGAGACCCAGTACTTC. Drawing the rest from reference TRBV19 and TRBJ2-5, the complete variable domain is DGGITQSPKYLFRKEGQNVTLSCEQNLNHDAMYWYRQDPGQGLRLIYYSQIVNDFQKGDIAEGYSVSREKKESFPLTVTSAQKNPTAFYLCATKDLAGPETQYFGPGTRLLVL.

This clonotype was picked up many times. The chain is built from TRBV20-1 and TRBJ2-3; TRBD2 aligns across 13 bases. The germline CDR1 and CDR2 sequences are DFQATT and SNEGSKA (reference sequence). V shed 3 bases, J shed 8 bases, and the junction held 8 bases outside the gene matches. The CDR3 is made up of 15 amino acids. As DNA, the CDR3 is TGCAGTGCTAGCTCTACTAGCGGGGGGGCTGGTACGCAGTATTTT. This sequence encodes CSASSTSGGAGTQYF.

This clonotype rates as medium-sized. The chain employs TRBV2 and TRBJ2-2, with TRBD1 matching 7 bases. CDR3 size: 14 residues. Germline V gives CDR1 SNHLY, CDR2 FYNNEI. V shed 10 bases, J shed 4 bases, and the junction held 9 bases outside the gene matches. CDR3 coding DNA: TGTGCCATCAGGGACGGGGACAGCACCGGGGAGCTGTTTTTT. It codes for CAIRDGDSTGELFF. Variable domain in full (rest from reference TRBV2 and TRBJ2-2): EPEVTQTPSHQVTQMGQEVILRCVPISNHLYFYWYRQILGQKVEFLVSFYNNEISEKSEIFDDQFSVERPDGSNFTLKIRSTKLEDSAMYFCAIRDGDSTGELFFGEGSRLTVL.